This is a list of T cell receptor beta chains from one sample in a study of T cells after yellow fever vaccination. Via MiXCR, TCRdb re-called the 5' RACE reads, giving one row per CDR3 protein. The table shows under 400,000 distinct CDR3 sequences, with roughly 10% occurring only once. This sample comprised PBMCs, obtained on the day of the first yellow fever vaccination. The receptors here all came from a man between 18 and 35 years old who received the YFV17D yellow fever vaccine. The conserved cysteine and the conserved F or W are not part of the CDR3 here. Fields, in order: clone size, J gene, V gene, CDR3 protein. Clone size appears in some rows only: once, few, many, or a class for an expanded clone.

few | TRBJ2-5 | TRBV6-1 | ASSSGGNRETQY
- | TRBJ2-2 | TRBV6-5 | ASTERGRAGELF
few | TRBJ2-3 | TRBV6-2/TRBV6-3 | ASSFLPQRTSGQDTQY
- | TRBJ1-4 | TRBV3-1 | ASSQRGIDEKLF
few | TRBJ2-3 | TRBV9 | ASSAGRGLGDTQY
- | TRBJ1-6 | TRBV12-3/TRBV12-4 | ASSPTGGYNSPFH
- | TRBJ1-2 | TRBV5-6 | ASSFRGQAHGYT
- | TRBJ2-1 | TRBV10-3 | AIPEGDDYNEQF
few | TRBJ1-2 | TRBV9 | ASSVGTGGFYGYT
few | TRBJ2-7 | TRBV5-4 | ASSKRLAGGTSSYEQY
few | TRBJ1-5 | TRBV28 | ASSTTRDQPQH
many | TRBJ1-2 | TRBV7-3 | ASSFEGGYGYT
few | TRBJ2-7 | TRBV7-2 | ASSSRLSAGEQY
few | TRBJ2-5 | TRBV6-1 | ASSPRTPQGRGTQY
- | TRBJ1-3 | TRBV5-8 | ASSWPGQGDAGNTIY
many | TRBJ2-5 | TRBV20-1 | SVPPLAALETQY
- | TRBJ1-2 | TRBV20-1 | SAREGQVTYGYT
- | TRBJ1-2 | TRBV10-3 | AGTPGQGDGYT
- | TRBJ2-3 | TRBV4-1 | ASSQGLVPPDTQY
few | TRBJ1-4 | TRBV5-1 | ASSLERAREKLF
few | TRBJ2-5 | TRBV5-1 | ASSLTMETQY